The rows below give T cell receptor beta chains drawn from one sample of a study of T cell responses to AZD1222 COVID-19 vaccine. Sequencing was performed with immunoSEQ multiplex PCR; in TCRdb, only in-frame clones are kept and a portion is missing. Among fewer than 100,000 clones listed, around nine tenths were seen once. Sequencing used peripheral blood, obtained 28 days after the second AZD1222 dose. Source of these receptors: an adult who received the AZD1222 COVID-19 vaccine. Each CDR3 is given with its conserved first and last residue. Each record gives: CDR3 DNA, CDR3 protein, J gene, V gene, D gene. D genes are given only for firm matches.

TGTGCCAGCAGTTTCAACGGACCCTCCGGGTTTTCACCCCTCCACTTT,CASSFNGPSGFSPLHF,TRBJ1-6,TRBV27,-
TGTGCCAGCAGGGACAGGGGTCGTTCACCCCTCCACTTT,CASRDRGRSPLHF,TRBJ1-6,TRBV6-5,TRBD1
TGTGCCAGTAGTACTACAGGGGTCGGTGGAAACACCATATATTTT,CASSTTGVGGNTIYF,TRBJ1-3,TRBV19,TRBD1
TGTGCCAGCAGCTACACAGGGGGCGTGGGATCTGGGGCCAACGTCCTGACTTTC,CASSYTGGVGSGANVLTF,TRBJ2-6,TRBV7-9,TRBD1
TGTGCCAGCAGTCACGGGTTTAACACTGAAGCTTTCTTT,CASSHGFNTEAFF,TRBJ1-1,TRBV7-3,-
TGCGCCAGCAGCTTGTTGGGGACAGGGGGTGAAAAACTGTTTTTT,CASSLLGTGGEKLFF,TRBJ1-4,TRBV5-1,TRBD1
TGTGCCAGCAGCGGTAGAGGGACCCCCGGCACCATATATTTT,CASSGRGTPGTIYF,TRBJ1-3,TRBV9,-
TGTGCCTGGAGTCTGGGGACAGGGCCAAGCTCCTATAATTCACCCCTCCACTTT,CAWSLGTGPSSYNSPLHF,TRBJ1-6,TRBV30,TRBD1
TGTGCCAGCAGTAGGTTCTGGGGGAACACTGAAGCTTTCTTT,CASSRFWGNTEAFF,TRBJ1-1,TRBV6-5,-
TGTGCCAGCAGACCTCCTGGGCATGAAAAACTGTTTTTT,CASRPPGHEKLFF,TRBJ1-4,TRBV6-5,-
TGTGCCAGCAGCCTGTCAACTAGCCCCGAGACCCAGTACTTC,CASSLSTSPETQYF,TRBJ2-5,TRBV5-5,-